Detailed here is one T cell receptor beta chain. Method: immunoSEQ multiplex PCR; TCRdb's copy keeps in-frame clones and lacks some. The repertoire holds about 100,000 clones, with roughly 90% as singletons. The data stem from a study of T cell changes during pregnancy in multiple sclerosis. This TCR was sampled from a female donor with multiple sclerosis, enrolled in a pregnancy study. This material consisted of peripheral blood, taken after pregnancy.

As DNA, the CDR3 is TGTGCCACCAGCAGAGGAGGTTGGATCTCTGGAAACACCATATATTTT. Its protein is CATSRGGWISGNTIYF. J is TRBJ1-3 and V is TRBV15, with no clear D. The germline gives CDR1 LNHNV, CDR2 YYDKDF (reference sequence). Trimming shortened V by 1 base and J by 0 bases, and 10 bases separated the two germline ends. This CDR3 comprises 16 residues.